Below are 31 T cell receptor beta chains sequenced from a single sample in a study of T cell responses to AZD1222 COVID-19 vaccine. The protocol was immunoSEQ multiplex PCR, while the TCRdb copy is restricted to in-frame clones and leaves out a portion. The sample yields 130,000 or so clones, about 89% seen once. Sequenced material: peripheral blood, taken 28 days after the second dose of the MenACWY control vaccine. These receptors were taken from an adult who received the MenACWY meningococcal vaccine as a control.

The CDR3 sequence is CASSPGAGDNEQFF. DNA of the CDR3: TGCGCCAGCAGCCCGGGCGCAGGGGACAATGAGCAGTTCTTC. V is TRBV5-1 and J is TRBJ2-1, with D possibly TRBD1 on 6 matching bases. The germline V and J ends were trimmed by 4 bases and 5 bases, with 13 bases remaining between them. Germline V gives CDR1 SGHRS, CDR2 YFSETQ. The CDR3 covers 14 residues.

The rearrangement joins TRBV7-2 to TRBJ2-5; D uncertain. Deletions cut 5 bases from V and 2 bases from J, with 18 bases between. CDR3 length equals 16 residues. The germline V gene encodes CDR1 SGHTA and CDR2 FQGNSA. The CDR3 DNA reads as TGTGCCAGCAGCCCCAGTTTGGGTCTAGGGCAAGAGACCCAGTACTTC. Its protein product is CASSPSLGLGQETQYF.

The chain combines TRBV19 with TRBJ2-6; 11 bases fit TRBD1. The ends lost 3 bases at V and 4 bases at J; junction bases unmatched: 14. Looked up from germline, CDR1 is LNHDA and CDR2 is SQIVND (reference sequence). This CDR3 has 20 amino acids. CDR3 sequence: CASSMVRPGQGVVGANVLTF. The DNA for the CDR3 is TGTGCCAGTAGTATGGTTCGGCCGGGACAGGGGGTAGTGGGGGCCAACGTCCTGACTTTC.

The rearrangement uses TRBV19 and TRBJ1-2; TRBD1 agrees at 7 bases. Trimming removed 9 bases from V and 6 bases from J; junction bases left unmatched: 16. Germline-derived CDR1 and CDR2 are LNHDA and SQIVND (reference sequence). This CDR3 region has 15 residues. The CDR3 region has the DNA TGTGCCAGCCAGCCGACAGGGACTCTGGTGGATGGCTACACCTTC. It codes for CASQPTGTLVDGYTF.

V and J are TRBV19 and TRBJ2-6, with a tentative D call TRBD2 (6 bases). CDR1 and CDR2 (germline): LNHDA, SQIVND (reference sequence). CDR3 length: 15 residues. V gave up 5 bases and J gave up 2 bases, with 10 bases separating them. CDR3 nucleotide sequence: TGTGCCAGTAGTTTCGGGGGTGCTGGGGCCAACGTCCTGACTTTC. Translation gives CASSFGGAGANVLTF. Full variable domain (missing parts from reference TRBV19 and TRBJ2-6): DGGITQSPKYLFRKEGQNVTLSCEQNLNHDAMYWYRQDPGQGLRLIYYSQIVNDFQKGDIAEGYSVSREKKESFPLTVTSAQKNPTAFYLCASSFGGAGANVLTFGAGSRLTVL.

The chain employs TRBV27 and TRBJ2-7; 9 bases match TRBD2. Germline assignment: CDR1 MNHEY and CDR2 SMNVEV (reference sequence). The CDR3 is made up of 13 amino acids. Trimming took 7 bases from V and 3 from J; bases not matched to a gene: 4. Written as DNA, the CDR3 is TGTGCCAGCAAGTCTAGCGGGATCTACGAGCAGTACTTC. This translates into CASKSSGIYEQYF.

The genes are TRBV5-8 and TRBJ2-6, with D tentatively TRBD2 (5 bases). V was clipped by 0 bases and J by 0 bases, with 10 bases between them. Germline CDR1 is SGHTS and CDR2 is YDEGEE. This CDR3 spans 17 amino acids. CDR3 in DNA: TGTGCCAGCAGCTTGGGACTATGGGGCTCTGGGGCCAACGTCCTGACTTTC. Amino acids: CASSLGLWGSGANVLTF.

The V gene is TRBV7-3, the J gene TRBJ2-1; D gene unclear. Trimming removed 5 bases from V and 5 bases from J, with 10 bases in between. There are 13 residues in the CDR3. Germline V CDR1 and CDR2: SGHTA, FQGTGA. The CDR3 loop is CASSAGRDNEQFF. In DNA, the CDR3 is TGTGCCAGCAGCGCCGGACGGGACAATGAGCAGTTCTTC. Combining the CDR3 with reference TRBV7-3 and TRBJ2-1 gives the whole variable domain GAGVSQTPSNKVTEKGKYVELRCDPISGHTALYWYRQSLGQGPEFLIYFQGTGAADDSGLPNDRFFAVRPEGSVSTLKIQRTERGDSAVYLCASSAGRDNEQFFGPGTRLTVL.

The rearrangement links TRBV28 to TRBJ1-6, with TRBD1 identical over 7 bases. V dropped 5 bases and J dropped 8; count of bases not matched to a gene: 6. In germline, CDR1 is MDHEN, CDR2 SYDVKM. The CDR3 runs to 14 residues. The CDR3 protein is CASSPPQGYSPLHF. CDR3 coding DNA: TGTGCCAGCAGTCCACCACAGGGGTATTCACCCCTCCACTTT.

The chain uses TRBV7-6 and TRBJ2-7; 8 bases are a match to TRBD1. The trim removed 0 bases at V and 4 bases at J, leaving 11 bases unmatched. CDR3 length: 17 amino acids. Germline loops: CDR1 SGHVS, CDR2 FNYEAQ. The CDR3 loop is CASSLARSGTGLYEQYF. The CDR3 coding sequence is TGTGCCAGCAGCTTAGCCCGCTCCGGGACAGGATTATACGAGCAGTACTTC.

The gene calls are TRBV5-1 and TRBJ2-2; no reliable D call. The CDR3 spans 14 residues. Deletions cut 0 bases from V and 2 bases from J, with 5 bases between. The germline V gene encodes CDR1 SGHRS and CDR2 YFSETQ. CDR3 bases: TGCGCCAGCAGCTTGGCTGCTAACACCGGGGAGCTGTTTTTT. Residues: CASSLAANTGELFF.

The chain employs TRBV19 and TRBJ1-2; D unresolved. Germline values: CDR1 LNHDA, CDR2 SQIVND (reference sequence). The ends were cut back, 7 bases at V and 2 bases at J, with 14 bases in the middle. The CDR3 is 14 amino acids. The CDR3 sequence is CASTGRLLNYGYTF. The CDR3 DNA reads as TGTGCCAGTACCGGCAGGCTCCTAAACTATGGCTACACCTTC.

V gene TRBV28 combines with J gene TRBJ2-2; D is unclear. The V end was cut by 1 base, the J end by 2 bases, with 5 bases between. Germline V gives CDR1 MDHEN, CDR2 SYDVKM. This CDR3 has 14 residues. CDR3 in DNA: TGTGCCAGCAGTTTATATGGAAACACCGGGGAGCTGTTTTTT. Amino acid sequence: CASSLYGNTGELFF.

The chain combines TRBV15 with TRBJ1-1, with TRBD1 as a possible D gene (6 bases). This CDR3 is built from 14 residues. Trimming took 3 bases from V and 0 from J, leaving 8 bases between them. Germline V gives CDR1 LNHNV, CDR2 YYDKDF (reference sequence). The CDR3 region is CATSRGGLNTEAFF. CDR3 in DNA: TGTGCCACCAGCAGGGGGGGCTTGAACACTGAAGCTTTCTTT.

The chain joins TRBV9 to TRBJ2-2; TRBD1 or TRBD2 may be the D gene (5 bases each). CDR3 size: 15 residues. With 0 bases removed from V and 6 bases from J, the gap between germline ends came to 12 bases. Germline-derived CDR1 and CDR2 are SGDLS and YYNGEE. This chain's CDR3 is CASSVGREAAGELFF. CDR3 nucleotides: TGTGCCAGCAGCGTAGGCAGGGAAGCGGCCGGGGAGCTGTTTTTT.

Only one count was recorded for this clone. The rearrangement links TRBV24-1 to TRBJ2-3; possibly TRBD2 for D (6 bases). The V end lost 3 bases, the J end lost 4 bases, and 22 bases lay between the germline ends. This CDR3 has 18 residues. Germline-derived CDR1 and CDR2 are KGHDR and SFDVKD. The DNA of the CDR3 is TGTGCCACCAGTGATCTGCGCGCCCGTCCGGGGGAGCCAGATACGCAGTATTTT. It yields the protein CATSDLRARPGEPDTQYF.

The chain has TRBV6-5 and TRBJ1-1; 10 bases match TRBD1. J lost 0 bases, V lost 6 bases, and 1 base had no gene match. The CDR3 loop spans 14 amino acids. In germline, CDR1 is MNHEY, CDR2 SVGAGI. In DNA, the CDR3 is TGTGCCAGCAGGGGGACAGGGGTGAACACTGAAGCTTTCTTT. Translating gives CASRGTGVNTEAFF.

The CDR3 reads CASSVGQGGEKLFF. The CDR3 DNA is TGTGCCAGCAGCGTAGGACAGGGAGGTGAAAAACTGTTTTTT. V and J are TRBV7-9 and TRBJ1-4; 8 bases are shared with TRBD1. Germline lookup yields CDR1 SEHNR and CDR2 FQNEAQ (reference sequence). V lost 5 bases and J lost 7; bases outside the gene matches: 6. The CDR3 runs 14 residues.

The V gene is TRBV7-2, the J gene TRBJ1-2; TRBD1 is a possible D gene (5 bases). The CDR3 covers 15 residues. Germline V lookup: CDR1 SGHTA, CDR2 FQGNSA. Trimming cost V 3 bases and J 2 bases, with 13 bases left between them. In nucleotides, the CDR3 is TGTGCCAGCAGCTTTTCCGGGGCTGAGAACTATGGCTACACCTTC. It translates to CASSFSGAENYGYTF.

The chain joins TRBV7-2 to TRBJ2-7; D may match TRBD1 or TRBD2 (6 bases each). The ends were cut back, 7 bases at V and 7 bases at J, with 23 bases in the middle. CDR3 size: 15 residues. Germline CDR1 is SGHTA and CDR2 is FQGNSA. The CDR3 bases are TGTGCCAGCAACTCCTGGGGGGCCGCTCCGGGTGAGCAGTACTTC. Protein: CASNSWGAAPGEQYF.

V gene TRBV28 combines with J gene TRBJ1-6; D not certain. The CDR3 has 14 amino acids. The germline CDR1 and CDR2 sequences are MDHEN and SYDVKM. Trimming took off 7 bases at V and 0 bases at J, with 7 bases between the two ends. Here the CDR3 DNA reads TGTGCCAGCAAGACCTTCTCCTATAATTCACCCCTCCACTTT. Encoded protein: CASKTFSYNSPLHF.

This clone was observed a single time. The chain has TRBV4-3 and TRBJ2-3; D is unclear. The V end was cut by 1 base, the J end by 1 base, with 12 bases between. The germline gives CDR1 LGHNA, CDR2 YSLEER. The CDR3 contains 16 residues. The CDR3 DNA follows: TGCGCCAGCAGCCAAGTCCGAGGCGGTGGCACAGATACGCAGTATTTT. Translation: CASSQVRGGGTDTQYF.

V and J are TRBV3-1 (or the pseudogene TRBV3-2) and TRBJ1-5; tentative D call: TRBD1 (5 bases). Deletions cut 2 bases from V and 6 bases from J, with 17 bases between. The germline CDR1 and CDR2 sequences are LGHDT and YNNKEL (reference sequence). This CDR3 is built from 16 residues. The CDR3 DNA follows: TGTGCCAGCAGCCAAAACGGGGGTAGCGGGAGTCAGCCCCAGCATTTT. Translation gives CASSQNGGSGSQPQHF.

The rearrangement links TRBV7-2 to TRBJ1-6; tentatively, D is TRBD1 (5 bases). CDR1 and CDR2 from the germline V gene are SGHTA and FQGNSA. V lost 0 bases, J lost 3 bases, and 15 bases lay in between. The CDR3 contains 18 residues. DNA for the CDR3: TGTGCCAGCAGCTTAGCGGTAGCGGGGGGGTTCTATAATTCACCCCTCCACTTT. This gives the protein CASSLAVAGGFYNSPLHF.

V and J are TRBV6-2 or TRBV6-3 and TRBJ2-1; 7 bases are a match to TRBD2. After removal of 1 base from V and 6 bases from J, the junction contained 6 bases not matched to a gene. CDR1 and CDR2 from the germline V gene are MNHEY and SVGEGT. CDR3 length equals 15 residues. CDR3 nucleotides: TGTGCCAGCAGTTACTTCCTGGCGGGGGTCAATGAGCAGTTCTTC. Its protein product is CASSYFLAGVNEQFF.

The V gene is TRBV28, the J gene TRBJ1-2; D ambiguous. V shed 6 bases and J shed 5 bases, with 10 bases lying between them. The CDR3 is made up of 12 amino acids. CDR1 MDHEN and CDR2 SYDVKM come from the germline V gene. CDR3 bases: TGTGCCAGCAGAGGACGCCGTTATGGCTACACCTTC. Amino acids: CASRGRRYGYTF.

V gene TRBV19 combines with J gene TRBJ1-1, with D hard to call. The CDR3 consists of 14 residues. Germline CDR1 reads LNHDA; CDR2 reads SQIVND (reference sequence). V lost 4 bases, J lost 3 bases, and 12 bases lay in between. CDR3 residues: CASSRAVQYTEAFF. The CDR3 DNA reads as TGTGCCAGTAGTAGGGCAGTCCAATACACTGAAGCTTTCTTT.

V is TRBV2 and J is TRBJ1-2; 11 bases are shared with TRBD1. The CDR3 extends over 15 amino acids. J was trimmed by 4 bases and V by 5 bases; bases with no gene match: 6. CDR1 is SNHLY and CDR2 is FYNNEI in the germline V gene. The CDR3: CASSSGQGVGYGYTF. The CDR3, as DNA: TGTGCCAGCAGTTCGGGACAGGGGGTTGGCTATGGCTACACCTTC.

This chain joins TRBV11-3 and TRBJ2-1; TRBD2 matches at 12 bases. Germline CDR1 reads SGHNT; CDR2 reads YENEEA. J was trimmed by 12 bases and V by 0 bases; bases with no gene match: 6. CDR3 length equals 15 residues. In DNA form, the CDR3 reads TGTGCCAGCAGCTTAGATTCTAGCGGGAGGGCAGGGCAGTTCTTC. Its protein is CASSLDSSGRAGQFF. Variable domain in full (rest from reference TRBV11-3 and TRBJ2-1): EAGVVQSPRYKIIEKKQPVAFWCNPISGHNTLYWYLQNLGQGPELLIRYENEEAVDDSQLPKDRFSAERLKGVDSTLKIQPAELGDSAVYLCASSLDSSGRAGQFFGPGTRLTVL.

V gene TRBV30 combines with J gene TRBJ1-5; perhaps TRBD1 as D (6 bases). The germline gives CDR1 GTSNPN, CDR2 SVGIG (reference sequence). Trimming shortened V by 0 bases and J by 4 bases, and 13 bases separated the two germline ends. CDR3 length: 15 residues. The DNA for the CDR3 is TGTGCCTGGAGTGTACAACAGGGAGGGAATCAGCCCCAGCATTTT. Amino acid sequence: CAWSVQQGGNQPQHF.

This clone has a handful of counts. This chain uses TRBV6-5 with TRBJ1-2; D gene unclear. V gave up 9 bases and J gave up 5 bases, with 13 bases separating them. The CDR3 runs to 12 residues. The germline V gene has CDR1 MNHEY and CDR2 SVGAGI. CDR3 loop: CASLRGGYGYTF. For the CDR3, the DNA is TGTGCCAGTCTCCGAGGAGGGTATGGCTACACCTTC.